The rows below give T cell receptor beta chains drawn from one sample of a study of shared clonotypes between healthy human individuals. Produced via immunoSEQ multiplex PCR; TCRdb's table is partial and in-frame only. The sample records more than 600,000 clones, approximately 90% being singletons. Sample: naive CD8+ T cells sorted from blood. All receptors derive from a man aged 30-40 years in good health. The CDR3 runs from the conserved cysteine through the conserved F or W. The order of the fields is V gene, clone size, CDR3 protein. Where a row states a size, it is once, few, many or the class of an expanded clone; other rows omit it.

TRBV6-6	.	CASSQGQLDSYEQYF
TRBV27	.	CASSLRRYQETQYF
TRBV27	.	CASSLSPPLTGDPLDTQYF
TRBV10-1	.	CASSTGLAGTYEQYF
TRBV29-1	.	CSAQGQGWNTGELFF
TRBV28	.	CASSLSFAGQGKDGSSYEQYF
TRBV15	.	CATSGDQGARGYTF
TRBV29-1	.	CSVDGQLLEDTQYF
TRBV28	few	CASSLTTSAAGANVLTF
TRBV7-2	.	CASSLDSRVGELFF
TRBV27	.	CASSPSFGLAGAGLSTDTQYF
TRBV7-9	.	CASSRLAGVVDTQYF
TRBV28	.	CASSYGQSSYEQYF
TRBV9	once	CASSPGTGGAVKAFF
TRBV6-1	.	CASSVLVRSYGYTF
TRBV10-2	.	CASSGRGPSYEQYF
TRBV11-2	.	CASSPHNLQGALGTEAFF
TRBV5-6	.	CASSLGRAYTGELFF
TRBV9	.	CASSETTGNSGETQYF
TRBV7-9	.	CASSITEIHQPQHF
TRBV11-2	few	CASSSDNYNEQFF
TRBV6-5	.	CASSYLSGSYNEQFF
TRBV27	once	CASSDGLASYNEQFF
TRBV5-8	.	CASRATSGRASEQFF
TRBV19	.	CASSPRLRGLEQYF
TRBV7-9	.	CASSFSTGTRGTDTQYF
TRBV4-1	few	CASSQESTGRITEAFF
TRBV29-1	.	CSTDGNTEAFF
TRBV2	.	CASSEGAWLAGEDEQFF
TRBV27	.	CASSNDGPNPYEQYF
TRBV2	.	CASLTGNTGELFF
TRBV19	few	CASSQLDRAGVHGYTF
TRBV7-8	.	CASSRPSSYEQYF
TRBV27	.	CASSLLADSYEQYF
TRBV19	once	CASSIGDGSYNEQFF
TRBV6-5	once	CASSYSDRGSYEQYF
TRBV7-9	once	CASSPKEKGYEQYF
TRBV20-1	.	CSARVRNEQYF
TRBV23-1	.	CASSQPGENEQFF
TRBV4-3	.	CASSQDFPSGGYNEQFF
TRBV15	.	CATSRDRTSGYEQYF
TRBV5-6	.	CASSPGVAGGLYEQYF
TRBV7-9	.	CASSLLESYEQYF
TRBV7-3	.	CARAGSDSYEQYF
TRBV19	few	CASSMGLAGGIEQFF
TRBV27	.	CASSLLGDSNYEQYF
TRBV6-5	.	CASSYGGSYEQYF